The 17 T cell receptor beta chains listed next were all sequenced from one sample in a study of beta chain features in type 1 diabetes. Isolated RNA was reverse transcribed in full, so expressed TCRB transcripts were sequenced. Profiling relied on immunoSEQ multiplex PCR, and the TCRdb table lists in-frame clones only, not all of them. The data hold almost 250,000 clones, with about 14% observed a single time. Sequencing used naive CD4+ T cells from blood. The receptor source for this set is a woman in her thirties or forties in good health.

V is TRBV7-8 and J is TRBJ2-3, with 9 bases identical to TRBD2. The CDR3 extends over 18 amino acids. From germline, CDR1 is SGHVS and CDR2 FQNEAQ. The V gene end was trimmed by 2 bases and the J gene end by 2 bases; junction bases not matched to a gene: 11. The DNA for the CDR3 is TGTGCCAGCAGCTTAAGGGGCCTAGCGGGGTTACCCACAGATACGCAGTATTTT. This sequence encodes CASSLRGLAGLPTDTQYF.

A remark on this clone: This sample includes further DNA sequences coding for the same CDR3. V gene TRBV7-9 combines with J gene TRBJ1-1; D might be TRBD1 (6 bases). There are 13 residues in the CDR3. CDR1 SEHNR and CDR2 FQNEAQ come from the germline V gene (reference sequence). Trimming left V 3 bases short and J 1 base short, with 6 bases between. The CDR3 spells CASSLGQNTEAFF. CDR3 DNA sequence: TGTGCCAGCAGCTTGGGACAGAACACTGAAGCTTTCTTT.

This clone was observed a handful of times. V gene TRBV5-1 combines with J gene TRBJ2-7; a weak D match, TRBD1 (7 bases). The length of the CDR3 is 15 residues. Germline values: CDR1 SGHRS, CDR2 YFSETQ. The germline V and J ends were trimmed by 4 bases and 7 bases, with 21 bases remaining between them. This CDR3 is CASSRWDSSGGEQYF. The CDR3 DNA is TGCGCCAGCAGCCGATGGGACAGTTCTGGAGGGGAGCAGTACTTC.

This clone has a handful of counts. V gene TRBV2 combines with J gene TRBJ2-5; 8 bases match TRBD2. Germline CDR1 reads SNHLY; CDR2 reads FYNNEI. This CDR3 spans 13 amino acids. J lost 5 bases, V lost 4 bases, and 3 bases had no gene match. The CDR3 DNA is TGTGCCAGCAGTGTTCGGGAGGGGGAGACCCAGTACTTC. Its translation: CASSVREGETQYF.

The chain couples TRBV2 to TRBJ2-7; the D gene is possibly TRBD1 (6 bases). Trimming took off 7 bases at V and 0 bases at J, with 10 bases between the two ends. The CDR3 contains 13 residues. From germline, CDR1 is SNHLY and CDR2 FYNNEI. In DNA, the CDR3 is TGTGCCAGCATCGACAGGCTCTCCTACGAGCAGTACTTC. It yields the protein CASIDRLSYEQYF. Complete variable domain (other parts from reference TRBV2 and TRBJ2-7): EPEVTQTPSHQVTQMGQEVILRCVPISNHLYFYWYRQILGQKVEFLVSFYNNEISEKSEIFDDQFSVERPDGSNFTLKIRSTKLEDSAMYFCASIDRLSYEQYFGPGTRLTVT.

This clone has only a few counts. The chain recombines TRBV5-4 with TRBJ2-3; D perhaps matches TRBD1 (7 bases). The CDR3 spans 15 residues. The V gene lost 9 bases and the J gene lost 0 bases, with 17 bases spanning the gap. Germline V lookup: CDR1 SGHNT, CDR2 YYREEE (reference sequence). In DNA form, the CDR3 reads TGTGCCACGCGGGGACAGACGTATAGCACAGATACGCAGTATTTT. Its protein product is CATRGQTYSTDTQYF. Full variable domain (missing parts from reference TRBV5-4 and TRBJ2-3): ETGVTQSPTHLIKTRGQQVTLRCSSQSGHNTVSWYQQALGQGPQFIFQYYREEENGRGNFPPRFSGLQFPNYSSELNVNALELDDSALYLCATRGQTYSTDTQYFGPGTRLTVL.

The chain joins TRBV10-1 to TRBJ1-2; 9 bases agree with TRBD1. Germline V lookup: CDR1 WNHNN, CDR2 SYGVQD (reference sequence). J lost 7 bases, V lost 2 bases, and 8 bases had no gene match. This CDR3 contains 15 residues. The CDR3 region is CASSEGTGTGLGYTF. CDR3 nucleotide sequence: TGCGCCAGCAGTGAGGGGACCGGGACAGGGCTTGGCTACACCTTC.

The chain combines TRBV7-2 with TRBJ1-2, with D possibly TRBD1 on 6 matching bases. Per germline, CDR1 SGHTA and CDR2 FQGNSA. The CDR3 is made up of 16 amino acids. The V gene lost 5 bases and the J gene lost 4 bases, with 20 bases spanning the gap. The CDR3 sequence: CASSPRESGVAYGYTF. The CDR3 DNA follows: TGTGCCAGCAGCCCTCGAGAGTCAGGGGTCGCCTATGGCTACACCTTC.

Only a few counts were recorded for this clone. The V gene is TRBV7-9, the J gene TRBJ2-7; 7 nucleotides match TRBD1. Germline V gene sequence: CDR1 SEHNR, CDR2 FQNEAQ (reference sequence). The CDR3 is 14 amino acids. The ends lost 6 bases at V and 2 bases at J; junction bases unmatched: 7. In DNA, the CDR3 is TGTGCCAGCAGGACAGGGTCCGGACCCTACGAGCAGTACTTC. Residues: CASRTGSGPYEQYF.

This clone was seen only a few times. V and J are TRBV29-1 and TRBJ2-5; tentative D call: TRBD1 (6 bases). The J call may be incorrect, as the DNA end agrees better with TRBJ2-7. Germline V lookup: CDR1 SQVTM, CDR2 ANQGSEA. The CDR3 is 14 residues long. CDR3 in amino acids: CSVGVRGQNYEQYF. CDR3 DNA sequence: TGCAGCGTTGGAGTACGTGGACAGAACTACGAGCAGTACTTC.

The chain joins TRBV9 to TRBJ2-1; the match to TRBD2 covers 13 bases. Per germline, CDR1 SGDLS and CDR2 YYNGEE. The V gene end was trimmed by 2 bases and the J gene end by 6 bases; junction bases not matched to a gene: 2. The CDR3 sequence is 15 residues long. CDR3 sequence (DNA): TGTGCCAGCAGCGTCGGGACTAGCGGGGTCAATGAGCAGTTCTTC. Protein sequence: CASSVGTSGVNEQFF.

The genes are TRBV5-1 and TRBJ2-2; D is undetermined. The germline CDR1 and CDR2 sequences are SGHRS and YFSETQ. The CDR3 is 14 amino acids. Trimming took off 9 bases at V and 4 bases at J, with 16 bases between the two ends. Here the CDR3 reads CATNPAASTGELFF. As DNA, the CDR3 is TGCGCCACCAACCCCGCCGCGTCCACCGGGGAGCTGTTTTTT. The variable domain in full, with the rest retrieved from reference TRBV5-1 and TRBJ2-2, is KAGVTQTPRYLIKTRGQQVTLSCSPISGHRSVSWYQQTPGQGLQFLFEYFSETQRNKGNFPGRFSGRQFSNSRSEMNVSTLELGDSALYLCATNPAASTGELFFGEGSRLTVL.

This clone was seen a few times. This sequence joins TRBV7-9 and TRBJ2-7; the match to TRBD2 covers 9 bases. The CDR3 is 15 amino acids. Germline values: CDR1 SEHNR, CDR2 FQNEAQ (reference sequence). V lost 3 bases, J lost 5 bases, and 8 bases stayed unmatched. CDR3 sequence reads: CASSFFPGLAHEQYF. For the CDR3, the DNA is TGTGCCAGCAGCTTTTTCCCGGGACTAGCCCACGAGCAGTACTTC.

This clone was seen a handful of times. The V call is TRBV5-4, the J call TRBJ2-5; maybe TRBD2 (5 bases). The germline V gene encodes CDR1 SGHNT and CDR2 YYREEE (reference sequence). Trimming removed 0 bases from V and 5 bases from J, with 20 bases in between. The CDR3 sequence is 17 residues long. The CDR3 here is CASSLEVKPLAGETQYF. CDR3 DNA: TGTGCCAGCAGCTTGGAGGTTAAACCGCTAGCCGGGGAGACCCAGTACTTC.

CDR3 nucleotides: TGTGCCAGCAGTTTATCGACTCCCGGGGGGCCGGGAGATACGCAGTATTTT. It encodes CASSLSTPGGPGDTQYF. J is TRBJ2-3 and V is TRBV27; D perhaps matches TRBD2 (7 bases). Germline V CDR1 and CDR2: MNHEY, SMNVEV (reference sequence). The germline V and J ends were trimmed by 0 bases and 5 bases, with 18 bases remaining between them. The CDR3 sequence is 17 residues long.

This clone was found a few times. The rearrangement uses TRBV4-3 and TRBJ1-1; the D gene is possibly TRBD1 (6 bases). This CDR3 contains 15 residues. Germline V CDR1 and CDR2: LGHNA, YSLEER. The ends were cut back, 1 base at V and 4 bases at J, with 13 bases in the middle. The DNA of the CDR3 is TGCGCCAGCAGCCAAGGATCGGCAGGGGTCACTGAAGCTTTCTTT. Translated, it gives CASSQGSAGVTEAFF.

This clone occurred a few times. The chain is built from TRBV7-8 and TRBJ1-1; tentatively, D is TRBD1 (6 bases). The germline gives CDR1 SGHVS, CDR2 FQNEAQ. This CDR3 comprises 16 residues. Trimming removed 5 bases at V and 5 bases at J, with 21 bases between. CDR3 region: CASSRANRVGGTEAFF. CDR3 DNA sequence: TGTGCCAGCAGCCGTGCAAACAGGGTAGGGGGTACTGAAGCTTTCTTT.